This T cell receptor (beta chain) was retrieved from a study of a mutant IDH1 vaccine in newly diagnosed glioma. This clone has more than one count but fewer than ten. The antigen remains unidentified. Different DNA sequences within this sample yield the same CDR3. Assay used: immunoSEQ multiplex PCR; TCRdb lists only in-frame clones, some missing. The sample records tens of thousands of clones, roughly 93% being singletons. Time point indicated: baseline, week 1 (first vaccination visit). The treatment denotes: pre-vaccination baseline after standard-of-care therapy. Germline V lookup: CDR1 MNHEY, CDR2 SMNVEV (reference sequence). V gave up 6 bases and J gave up 6 bases, with 8 bases separating them. This CDR3 has 12 amino acids. Study outcomes and limitations: Vaccine-induced immune responses occurred in roughly 94% of patients.

The sequencing used PBMCs, collected from a glioma patient treated with radiotherapy, temozolomide or both. This receptor was obtained from a man in his forties with glioma. The V and J genes are TRBV27 and TRBJ2-2; a weak D match, TRBD2 (5 bases). CDR3 residues: CASSGGAGELFF. DNA of the CDR3: TGTGCCAGCAGCGGAGGAGCCGGGGAGCTGTTTTTT.